What follows are 6 T cell receptor beta chains derived from one specimen sequenced in a study of blood T cell repertoires in COVID-19. Assay: immunoSEQ multiplex PCR; the TCRdb copy retains only in-frame clones and omits some. Among 70,000 to 90,000 clones, over 65% were seen once, and the ten largest hold around 10%. Sequences were obtained from peripheral blood. These receptor sequences come from a human donor in a cohort sampled during active COVID-19.

V and J are TRBV3-1 (or the pseudogene TRBV3-2) and TRBJ1-4, with 7 bases matching TRBD1. This CDR3 region has 17 residues. The ends lost 4 bases at V and 8 bases at J; junction bases unmatched: 16. Germline lookup yields CDR1 LGHDT and CDR2 YNNKEL (reference sequence). CDR3 nucleotide sequence: TGTGCCAGCAGCCCTCAGCTTAACCGGGACAGAGGCGAAAAACTGTTTTTT. Translating it yields CASSPQLNRDRGEKLFF.

The chain carries TRBV15 and TRBJ2-7; TRBD2 agrees at 7 bases. Germline-derived CDR1 and CDR2 are LNHNV and YYDKDF (reference sequence). The CDR3 is made up of 15 amino acids. V lost 0 bases to trimming and J lost 3 bases; unmatched junction nucleotides: 5. CDR3 residues: CATSRDRAGNYEQYF. The DNA of the CDR3 is TGTGCCACCAGCAGAGATCGAGCGGGGAACTACGAGCAGTACTTC.

The J gene is TRBJ2-6, the V gene TRBV2; D call uncertain. The germline gives CDR1 SNHLY, CDR2 FYNNEI. The V end lost 5 bases, the J end lost 2 bases, and 10 bases lay between the germline ends. This CDR3 region has 15 residues. The CDR3 spells CASSTSYPGANVLTF. The CDR3 DNA reads TGTGCCAGCAGTACTTCCTACCCTGGGGCCAACGTCCTGACTTTC.

This clone has just one count. The V and J genes are TRBV2 and TRBJ2-3; D gene unclear. CDR3 length: 11 amino acids. In germline, CDR1 is SNHLY, CDR2 FYNNEI. V lost 6 bases, J lost 6 bases, and 7 bases lay in between. CDR3 sequence: CASRLIDTQYF. CDR3 coding DNA: TGTGCCAGCAGGTTAATCGATACGCAGTATTTT.

This clone was found a few times. The rearrangement links TRBV29-1 to TRBJ2-2, with 7 positions matching TRBD2. Trimming took 7 bases from V and 6 from J; bases not matched to a gene: 5. Germline CDR1 and CDR2: SQVTM and ANQGSEA. CDR3 length: 12 amino acids. CDR3 in DNA: TGCAGCGGAGGGGAGGGACCCGGGGAGCTGTTTTTT. This encodes CSGGEGPGELFF.

The J gene is TRBJ1-1, the V gene TRBV14; TRBD1 might be the D (5 bases). The CDR3 loop spans 16 amino acids. Trimming took off 0 bases at V and 1 base at J, with 12 bases between the two ends. Germline CDR1 and CDR2: SGHDN and FVKESK. CDR3 DNA sequence: TGTGCCAGCAGCCAAGAGGCAGGGTTACCGAACACTGAAGCTTTCTTT. Its translation: CASSQEAGLPNTEAFF. Based on the CDR3 plus reference TRBV14 and TRBJ1-1, the full variable domain is EAGVTQFPSHSVIEKGQTVTLRCDPISGHDNLYWYRRVMGKEIKFLLHFVKESKQDESGMPNNRFLAERTGGTYSTLKVQPAELEDSGVYFCASSQEAGLPNTEAFFGQGTRLTVV.